This T cell receptor beta chain emerged from a study of blood T cell repertoires in COVID-19. Assay used: immunoSEQ multiplex PCR; TCRdb lists only in-frame clones, some missing. The table includes 350,000 or so clones, roughly 90% detected once. In its sample, this clone was seen a few times. Per germline, CDR1 MNHEY and CDR2 SVGAGI. Trimming took off 6 bases at V and 4 bases at J, with 13 bases between the two ends. This CDR3 is 14 amino acids long. The sample consisted of PBMCs or T cells enriched from blood (not recorded which). The receptor's source is a woman aged 30 to 39 who had recovered from COVID-19. This chain joins TRBV6-5 and TRBJ1-5; the D gene is possibly TRBD1 (6 bases). CDR3 nucleotide sequence: TGTGCCAGCAGCCCCCAACAGGGAAATCAGCCCCAGCATTTT. As protein: CASSPQQGNQPQHF.